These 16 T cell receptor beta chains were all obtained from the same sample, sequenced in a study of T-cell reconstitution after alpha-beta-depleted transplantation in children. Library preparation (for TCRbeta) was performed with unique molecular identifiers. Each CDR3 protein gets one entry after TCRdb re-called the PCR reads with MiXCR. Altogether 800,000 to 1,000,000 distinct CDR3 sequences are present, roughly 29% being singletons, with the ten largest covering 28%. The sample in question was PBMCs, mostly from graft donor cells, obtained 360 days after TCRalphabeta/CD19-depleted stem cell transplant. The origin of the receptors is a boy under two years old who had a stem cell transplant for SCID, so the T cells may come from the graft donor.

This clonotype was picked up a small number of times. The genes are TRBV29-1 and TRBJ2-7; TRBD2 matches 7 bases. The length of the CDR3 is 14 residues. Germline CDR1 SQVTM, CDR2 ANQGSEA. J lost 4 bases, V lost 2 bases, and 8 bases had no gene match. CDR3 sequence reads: CSVESGGRGYEQYF. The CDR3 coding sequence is TGCAGCGTTGAATCAGGCGGGAGAGGGTACGAGCAGTACTTC.

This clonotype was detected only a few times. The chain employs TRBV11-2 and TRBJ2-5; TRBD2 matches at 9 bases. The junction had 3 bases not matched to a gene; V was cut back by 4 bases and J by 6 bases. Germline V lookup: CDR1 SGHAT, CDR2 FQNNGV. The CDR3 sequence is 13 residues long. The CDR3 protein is CASSSGLAKTQYF. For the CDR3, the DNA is TGTGCCAGCAGCTCCGGACTAGCGAAGACCCAGTACTTC.

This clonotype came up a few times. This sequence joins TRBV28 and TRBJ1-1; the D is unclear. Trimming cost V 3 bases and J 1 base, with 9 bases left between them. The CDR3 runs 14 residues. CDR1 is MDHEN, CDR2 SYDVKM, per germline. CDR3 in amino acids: CASSLSGKNTEAFF. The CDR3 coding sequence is TGTGCCAGCAGTTTGAGTGGGAAGAACACTGAAGCTTTCTTT.

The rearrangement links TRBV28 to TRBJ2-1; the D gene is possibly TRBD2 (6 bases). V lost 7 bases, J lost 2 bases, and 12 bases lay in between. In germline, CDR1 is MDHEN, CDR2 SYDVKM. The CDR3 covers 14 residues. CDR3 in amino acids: CASIQRGTYNEQFF. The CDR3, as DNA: TGTGCCAGCATACAACGGGGGACCTACAATGAGCAGTTCTTC.

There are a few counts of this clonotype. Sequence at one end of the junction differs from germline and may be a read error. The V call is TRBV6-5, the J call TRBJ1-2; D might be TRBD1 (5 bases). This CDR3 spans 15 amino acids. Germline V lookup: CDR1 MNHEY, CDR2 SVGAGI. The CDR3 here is CASSSLGGTGYDYTF. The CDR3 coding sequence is TGTGCCAGCAGTTCCCTGGGCGGGACGGGGTATGACTACACCTTC.

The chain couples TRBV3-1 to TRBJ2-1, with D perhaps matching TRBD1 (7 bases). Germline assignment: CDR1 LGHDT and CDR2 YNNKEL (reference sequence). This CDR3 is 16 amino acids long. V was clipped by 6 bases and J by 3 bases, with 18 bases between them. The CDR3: CASSDSPRGVYNEQFF. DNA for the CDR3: TGTGCCAGCAGTGACTCACCCAGGGGGGTCTACAATGAGCAGTTCTTC.

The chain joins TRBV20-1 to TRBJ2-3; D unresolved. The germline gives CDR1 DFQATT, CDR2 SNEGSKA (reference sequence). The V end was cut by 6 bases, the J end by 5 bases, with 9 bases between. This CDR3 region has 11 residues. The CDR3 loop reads CSALVGDTQYF. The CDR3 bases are TGCAGTGCCCTCGTGGGAGATACGCAGTATTTT.

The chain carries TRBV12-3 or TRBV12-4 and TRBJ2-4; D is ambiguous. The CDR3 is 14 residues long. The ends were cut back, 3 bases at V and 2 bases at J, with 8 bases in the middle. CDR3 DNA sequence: TGTGCCAGCAGTTTTGGCTTGACCAAAAACATTCAGTACTTC. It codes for CASSFGLTKNIQYF.

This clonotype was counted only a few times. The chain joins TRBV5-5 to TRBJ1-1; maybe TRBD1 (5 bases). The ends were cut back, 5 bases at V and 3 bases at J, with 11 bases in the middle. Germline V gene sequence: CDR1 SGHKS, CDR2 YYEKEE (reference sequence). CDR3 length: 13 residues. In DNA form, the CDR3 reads TGTGCCAGCAGTCGACGGGACGACACTGAAGCTTTCTTT. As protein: CASSRRDDTEAFF.

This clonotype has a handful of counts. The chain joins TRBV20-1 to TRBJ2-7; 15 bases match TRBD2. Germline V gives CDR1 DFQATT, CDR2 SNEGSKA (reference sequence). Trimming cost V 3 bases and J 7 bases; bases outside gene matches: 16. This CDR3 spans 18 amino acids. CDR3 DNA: TGCAGTGCTAGTGGGGGACTAGCGGGGGGTCCCCTCTTCTGGGAGCAGTACTTC. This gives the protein CSASGGLAGGPLFWEQYF.

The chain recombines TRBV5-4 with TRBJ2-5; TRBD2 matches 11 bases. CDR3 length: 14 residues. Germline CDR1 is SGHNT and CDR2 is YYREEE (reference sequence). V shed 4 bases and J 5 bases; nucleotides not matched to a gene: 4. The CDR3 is CASSPTSGAETQYF. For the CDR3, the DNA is TGTGCCAGCAGCCCGACTAGCGGGGCTGAGACCCAGTACTTC.

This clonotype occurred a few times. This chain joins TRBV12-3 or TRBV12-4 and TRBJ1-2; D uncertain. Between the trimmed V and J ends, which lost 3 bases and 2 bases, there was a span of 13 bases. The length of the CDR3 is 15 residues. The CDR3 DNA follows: TGTGCCAGCAGTTTTGTGTCAGCTCAAAACTATGGCTACACCTTC. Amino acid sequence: CASSFVSAQNYGYTF.

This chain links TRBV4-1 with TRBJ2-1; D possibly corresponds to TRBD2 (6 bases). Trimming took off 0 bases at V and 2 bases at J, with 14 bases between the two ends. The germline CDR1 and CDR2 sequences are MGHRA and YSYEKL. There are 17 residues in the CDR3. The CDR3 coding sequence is TGCGCCAGCAGCCAAGAAAAGGCTCCGGGGGCCTACAATGAGCAGTTCTTC. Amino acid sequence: CASSQEKAPGAYNEQFF.

In nucleotides, the CDR3 is TGTGCCAGCAGCCAACTAGCGGGGGGCACCACAGATACGCAGTATTTT. Its protein is CASSQLAGGTTDTQYF. This sequence joins TRBV4-2 and TRBJ2-3, with 11 bases lining up with TRBD2. The junction had 3 bases not matched to a gene; V was cut back by 2 bases and J by 2 bases. The CDR3 extends over 16 amino acids. Germline CDR1 is LGHNA and CDR2 is YNFKEQ.

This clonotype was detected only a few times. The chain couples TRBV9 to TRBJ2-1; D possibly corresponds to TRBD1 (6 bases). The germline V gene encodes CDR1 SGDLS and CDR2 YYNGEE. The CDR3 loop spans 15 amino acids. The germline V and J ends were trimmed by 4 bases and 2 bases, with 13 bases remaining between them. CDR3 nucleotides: TGTGCCAGCAGCCCTCAACAGGGCACCTACAATGAGCAGTTCTTC. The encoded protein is CASSPQQGTYNEQFF.

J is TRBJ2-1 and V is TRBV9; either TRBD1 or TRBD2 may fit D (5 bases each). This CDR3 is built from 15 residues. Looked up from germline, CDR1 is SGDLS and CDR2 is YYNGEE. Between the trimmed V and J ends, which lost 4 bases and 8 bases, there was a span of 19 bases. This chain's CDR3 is CASSFGGAPIDEQFF. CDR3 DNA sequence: TGTGCCAGCAGCTTTGGGGGAGCGCCGATCGATGAGCAGTTCTTC.